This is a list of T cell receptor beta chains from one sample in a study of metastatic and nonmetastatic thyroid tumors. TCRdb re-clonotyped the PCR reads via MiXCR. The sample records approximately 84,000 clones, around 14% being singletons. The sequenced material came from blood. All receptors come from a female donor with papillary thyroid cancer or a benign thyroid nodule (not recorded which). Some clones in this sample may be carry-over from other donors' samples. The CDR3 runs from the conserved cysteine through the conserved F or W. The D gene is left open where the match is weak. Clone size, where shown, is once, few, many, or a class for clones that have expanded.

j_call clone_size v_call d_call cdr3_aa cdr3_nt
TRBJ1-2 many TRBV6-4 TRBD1 CASSDGQGNYGYTF TGTGCCAGCAGTGACGGACAGGGGAACTATGGCTACACCTTC
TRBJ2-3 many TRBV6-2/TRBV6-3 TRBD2 CASTLAGVGTGDTQYF TGTGCCAGCACCCTAGCGGGGGTCGGAACCGGGGATACGCAGTATTTT
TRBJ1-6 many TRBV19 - CASSTRTEAYNSPLHF TGTGCCAGTAGTACCCGGACAGAAGCCTATAATTCACCCCTCCACTTT
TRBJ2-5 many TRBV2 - CASSSGTFQETQYF TGTGCCAGCAGCTCCGGGACTTTCCAAGAGACCCAGTACTTC
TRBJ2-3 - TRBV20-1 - CSAEGGNTDTQYF TGCAGTGCGGAGGGAGGAAACACAGATACGCAGTATTTT
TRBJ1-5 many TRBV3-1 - CASSPGRGGGQPQHF TGTGCCAGCAGCCCCGGCAGGGGAGGGGGACAGCCCCAGCATTTT
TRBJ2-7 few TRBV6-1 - CATLASGHSYEQYF TGTGCCACCCTGGCCAGCGGCCACTCCTACGAGCAGTACTTC
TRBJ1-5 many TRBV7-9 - CASSLETNQPQHF TGTGCCAGCAGCTTGGAAACTAATCAGCCCCAGCATTTT
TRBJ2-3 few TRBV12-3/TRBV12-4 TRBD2 CASSLGLASTDTQYF TGTGCCAGCAGTCTCGGACTAGCGTCTACAGATACGCAGTATTTT
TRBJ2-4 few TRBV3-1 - CASSHTGTRYLQYF TGTGCCAGCAGCCATACCGGGACAAGGTACCTTCAGTACTTC
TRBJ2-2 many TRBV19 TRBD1 CASKGTGGTGELFF TGTGCCAGTAAAGGGACAGGGGGGACCGGGGAGCTGTTTTTT
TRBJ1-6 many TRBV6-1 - CASSGTGSPLHF TGTGCCAGCAGTGGGACTGGTTCACCCCTCCACTTT
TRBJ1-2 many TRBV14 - CASSQDGRYTF TGTGCCAGCAGCCAAGATGGGCGCTACACCTTC
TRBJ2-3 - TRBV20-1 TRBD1 CSARDTGGQGSTDTQYF TGCAGTGCTAGAGATACGGGGGGACAGGGATCCACAGATACGCAGTATTTT